Here is one T cell receptor beta chain with its context. The record originates from a study of T cell changes during pregnancy in multiple sclerosis. The protocol was immunoSEQ multiplex PCR, while the TCRdb copy is restricted to in-frame clones and leaves out a portion. This table has over 50,000 clones, 92% appearing once. The sequence came from a female donor with multiple sclerosis, enrolled in a pregnancy study. Material: CD4+ T cells from peripheral blood mononuclear cells, obtained after pregnancy.

The DNA for the CDR3 is TGCACCAGCAGCCAAGTGCCCCCCAGGGTCAAGGGCAATCAGCCCCAGCATTTT. Its protein product is CTSSQVPPRVKGNQPQHF. The chain uses TRBV1 and TRBJ1-5; TRBD1 is the table's D call and was not checked against the DNA. TRBV1 is a known pseudogene. CDR3 length: 18 residues.